These 31 T cell receptor beta chains came from one sample sequenced in a study of graft-versus-host responses after intestinal transplantation. Sequencing used immunoSEQ multiplex PCR; TCRdb keeps in-frame clones, though not all of them. The top ten hold about 2.1% of the sample, which has some 8,700 clones, about 93% seen once. The specimen was PBMCs, collected 11 days after intestinal transplantation. These receptor sequences come from a human patient who received an intestinal transplant, so some T cells may come from the graft donor.

The chain is built from TRBV6-5 and TRBJ2-7; 11 bases are shared with TRBD2. The CDR3 runs 15 residues. CDR1 is MNHEY and CDR2 is SVGAGI in the germline V gene. The junction had 6 bases not matched to a gene; V was cut back by 6 bases and J by 2 bases. CDR3 coding DNA: TGTGCCAGCAGCCCCGGGACTAGCGGTCCCTACGAGCAGTACTTC. This translates into CASSPGTSGPYEQYF.

The chain joins TRBV5-1 to TRBJ2-1; 10 nucleotides align to TRBD2. Germline CDR1 and CDR2: SGHRS and YFSETQ. The CDR3 is 15 amino acids. V dropped 5 bases and J dropped 8; count of bases not matched to a gene: 10. The CDR3, as DNA: TGCGCCAGCAGAACTAATAGCGGGGGGCGTGATGAGCAGTTCTTC. This codes for CASRTNSGGRDEQFF.

The gene calls are TRBV5-1 and TRBJ2-5; 12 bases map to TRBD2. Germline V gene lookup returns CDR1 SGHRS and CDR2 YFSETQ. This CDR3 is built from 17 residues. The trim removed 0 bases at V and 5 bases at J, leaving 8 bases unmatched. Here the CDR3 DNA reads TGCGCCAGCAGCTTGGGGACTAGCGGGACCCCCCGGGAGACCCAGTACTTC. This encodes CASSLGTSGTPRETQYF.

V and J are TRBV19 and TRBJ1-1, with 7 bases matching TRBD1. The V and J ends lost 5 bases and 3 bases, in that order; junction bases with no gene match: 9. The CDR3 runs 15 residues. Germline-derived CDR1 and CDR2 are LNHDA and SQIVND (reference sequence). CDR3 in amino acids: CASSSPDRRHTEAFF. As DNA, the CDR3 is TGTGCCAGTAGTTCACCGGACAGGCGACACACTGAAGCTTTCTTT.

The chain couples TRBV23-1 to TRBJ1-3, with TRBD1 as a possible D gene (6 bases). TRBV23-1 is designated an ORF whose function remains uncertain. Trimming pared 9 bases from V and 0 bases from J, leaving 12 bases between. The CDR3 runs 14 residues. DNA of the CDR3: TGCGCCAGTCATTACAGGGCCTCTGGAAACACCATATATTTT. Translation gives CASHYRASGNTIYF.

The rearrangement uses TRBV5-1 and TRBJ2-1; D may be TRBD1 (6 bases). The germline V gene encodes CDR1 SGHRS and CDR2 YFSETQ. There are 14 residues in the CDR3. Trimming removed 1 base from V and 12 bases from J, with 17 bases in between. The CDR3 here is CASSLHHRASGQFF. The CDR3 bases are TGCGCCAGCAGCTTGCATCACAGGGCCTCGGGGCAGTTCTTC.

The chain carries TRBV5-1 and TRBJ2-1; TRBD2 matches at 7 bases. V lost 2 bases to trimming and J lost 1 base; unmatched junction nucleotides: 0. The CDR3 runs 14 residues. Per the germline V gene, CDR1 is SGHRS and CDR2 is YFSETQ. In nucleotides, the CDR3 is TGCGCCAGCAGCTTCGGGGGGTCCTACAATGAGCAGTTCTTC. This gives the protein CASSFGGSYNEQFF.

The gene calls are TRBV9 and TRBJ2-5; 10 nucleotides agree with TRBD1. This CDR3 comprises 15 residues. V lost 5 bases, J lost 5 bases, and 9 bases stayed unmatched. The germline CDR1 and CDR2 sequences are SGDLS and YYNGEE. The DNA for the CDR3 is TGTGCCAGCAGTGGGGGGACAGGGGTTTGGGAGACCCAGTACTTC. Its protein is CASSGGTGVWETQYF. The full variable domain, its missing parts supplied by reference TRBV9 and TRBJ2-5, is DSGVTQTPKHLITATGQRVTLRCSPRSGDLSVYWYQQSLDQGLQFLIQYYNGEERAKGNILERFSAQQFPDLHSELNLSSLELGDSALYFCASSGGTGVWETQYFGPGTRLLVL.

This sequence joins TRBV14 and TRBJ2-2, with a possible D match to TRBD1 (6 bases). From germline, CDR1 is SGHDN and CDR2 FVKESK. CDR3 length equals 16 residues. V gave up 0 bases and J gave up 6 bases, with 14 bases separating them. For the CDR3, the DNA is TGTGCCAGCAGCCAAGATCACGTGGGGGCAGCCGGGGAGCTGTTTTTT. Its protein is CASSQDHVGAAGELFF.

The chain recombines TRBV7-2 with TRBJ2-3; 10 bases map to TRBD1. The V gene's germline CDR1 is SGHTA and CDR2 FQGNSA. V lost 3 bases to trimming and J lost 5 bases; unmatched junction nucleotides: 17. CDR3 length: 19 residues. The CDR3 sequence: CASSFREKRTGGNIDTQYF. CDR3 coding DNA: TGTGCCAGCAGCTTTCGCGAGAAGCGGACAGGGGGTAATATAGATACGCAGTATTTT.

The table lists this clone with a few counts. The chain joins TRBV19 to TRBJ2-7, with TRBD2 matching over 10 bases. The CDR3 length is 13 residues. The junction had 3 bases not matched to a gene; V was cut back by 10 bases and J by 0 bases. From germline, CDR1 is LNHDA and CDR2 SQIVND (reference sequence). The CDR3 region is CATRTSGSYEQYF. The CDR3 DNA sequence: TGTGCCACCAGGACTAGCGGCTCCTACGAGCAGTACTTC.

Here the CDR3 DNA reads TGTGCCAGCACCCCTACAGTTCACTCTGGAAACACCATATATTTT. It is translated as CASTPTVHSGNTIYF. The chain uses TRBV11-2 and TRBJ1-3; no clear D gene. V gave up 7 bases and J gave up 0 bases, with 13 bases separating them. Germline CDR1 reads SGHAT; CDR2 reads FQNNGV. This CDR3 has 15 amino acids.

The chain has TRBV27 and TRBJ2-2; D might be TRBD2 (5 bases). This CDR3 has 14 amino acids. Germline V gene sequence: CDR1 MNHEY, CDR2 SMNVEV (reference sequence). Trimming removed 8 bases at V and 1 base at J, with 11 bases between. The CDR3 sequence is CASSAVGNTGELFF. The CDR3 nucleotides read TGTGCCAGCTCAGCGGTTGGGAACACCGGGGAGCTGTTTTTT.

This clone was counted only a few times. The chain combines TRBV4-1 with TRBJ1-3; D not certain. Trimming left V 4 bases short and J 2 bases short, with 12 bases between. The CDR3 is 15 amino acids. Per germline, CDR1 MGHRA and CDR2 YSYEKL. In nucleotides, the CDR3 is TGCGCCAGCAGCCTTCCGGAGGTAACTGGAAACACCATATATTTT. Translating gives CASSLPEVTGNTIYF.

The chain has TRBV4-2 and TRBJ1-5; D is uncertain. CDR1 LGHNA and CDR2 YNFKEQ come from the germline V gene. CDR3 length: 15 amino acids. The V end was cut by 0 bases, the J end by 3 bases, with 9 bases between. The CDR3 is CASSQEAGYNQPQHF. The DNA of the CDR3 is TGTGCCAGCAGCCAAGAGGCTGGTTACAATCAGCCCCAGCATTTT.

This clone showed up just a few times. J is TRBJ2-2 and V is TRBV19; unclear D gene. CDR1 and CDR2 from the germline V gene are LNHDA and SQIVND (reference sequence). Trimming pared 1 base from V and 1 base from J, leaving 4 bases between. The CDR3 contains 14 residues. CDR3 nucleotide sequence: TGTGCCAGTAGTATAGCCGGGAACACCGGGGAGCTGTTTTTT. Its protein product is CASSIAGNTGELFF.

CDR3 sequence reads: CASRSGTGIYEQYF. In DNA, the CDR3 is TGTGCCAGCCGATCCGGGACAGGGATCTACGAGCAGTACTTC. The gene calls are TRBV28 and TRBJ2-7; 9 bases agree with TRBD1. With 8 bases clipped from V and 3 bases from J, the junction kept 8 bases outside the gene matches. The CDR3 has 14 amino acids. CDR1 and CDR2 from the germline V gene are MDHEN and SYDVKM.

This sequence joins TRBV29-1 and TRBJ1-1; 7 nucleotides match TRBD1. The CDR3 covers 18 residues. The V and J ends lost 0 bases and 6 bases, in that order; junction bases with no gene match: 19. The germline CDR1 and CDR2 sequences are SQVTM and ANQGSEA. The CDR3 sequence: CSVEEVFSQVGGPAEAFF. CDR3 nucleotide sequence: TGCAGCGTTGAAGAAGTGTTTAGTCAAGTAGGGGGCCCGGCTGAAGCTTTCTTT.

The chain uses TRBV28 and TRBJ2-2, with TRBD1 matching over 9 bases. From germline, CDR1 is MDHEN and CDR2 SYDVKM. Germline trimming cut 5 bases from V and 4 bases from J; bases unmatched to any gene: 2. The length of the CDR3 is 14 residues. CDR3 DNA sequence: TGTGCCAGCAGTAGGACAGGGGTCACCGGGGAGCTGTTTTTT. It yields the protein CASSRTGVTGELFF.

This CDR3 reads CASSPTSGSRTDTQYF. CDR3 DNA sequence: TGTGCCAGCTCCCCAACTAGCGGGAGCCGCACAGATACGCAGTATTTT. The chain is built from TRBV18 and TRBJ2-3; 11 bases fit TRBD2. The ends lost 6 bases at V and 1 base at J; junction bases unmatched: 6. This CDR3 is built from 16 residues. The germline gives CDR1 KGHSH, CDR2 LQKENI.

The chain employs TRBV28 and TRBJ2-1; 8 bases agree with TRBD2. Per germline, CDR1 MDHEN and CDR2 SYDVKM. V gave up 3 bases and J gave up 10 bases; unmatched junction bases: 2. The CDR3 runs 12 residues. DNA of the CDR3: TGTGCCAGCAGTTTGGGCGGGAGGGAGCAGTTCTTC. As protein: CASSLGGREQFF.

J is TRBJ2-5 and V is TRBV27; 11 bases line up with TRBD2. V gave up 2 bases and J gave up 1 base; unmatched junction bases: 0. The CDR3 is 15 amino acids. Germline values: CDR1 MNHEY, CDR2 SMNVEV (reference sequence). As DNA, the CDR3 is TGTGCCAGCAGTTTACTAGCGGGGGGCCAAGAGACCCAGTACTTC. Translating gives CASSLLAGGQETQYF.

This clone was seen only once. The chain uses TRBV6-5 and TRBJ2-7, with D tentatively TRBD1 (6 bases). The CDR3 is made up of 14 amino acids. The ends were cut back, 2 bases at V and 1 base at J, with 9 bases in the middle. Germline V gives CDR1 MNHEY, CDR2 SVGAGI. CDR3 in DNA: TGTGCCAGCAGTTACGGGCAGGGGTCCTACGAGCAGTACGTC. Its translation: CASSYGQGSYEQYV.

This chain uses TRBV21-1 with TRBJ2-5; the table's D gene call, TRBD1, was not cross checked with the DNA. TRBV21-1 is flagged as a pseudogene. The CDR3 length is 18 residues. The CDR3 loop is CASSKGTGPSRFQETQYF. CDR3 nucleotide sequence: TGTGCCAGCAGCAAAGGGACAGGGCCTAGCCGTTTCCAAGAGACCCAGTACTTC.

The chain carries TRBV2 and TRBJ1-6; D perhaps matches TRBD1 (6 bases). The germline CDR1 and CDR2 sequences are SNHLY and FYNNEI. This CDR3 region has 16 residues. Trimming left V 4 bases short and J 3 bases short, with 13 bases between. The CDR3 bases are TGTGCCAGCAGTGGAATACAGGGTGTCTATAATTCACCCCTCCACTTT. This codes for CASSGIQGVYNSPLHF. The full variable domain, with the rest looked up from reference TRBV2 and TRBJ1-6, is EPEVTQTPSHQVTQMGQEVILRCVPISNHLYFYWYRQILGQKVEFLVSFYNNEISEKSEIFDDQFSVERPDGSNFTLKIRSTKLEDSAMYFCASSGIQGVYNSPLHFGNGTRLTVT.

The chain is built from TRBV4-2 and TRBJ2-4; 7 bases map to TRBD1. Unmatched junction bases numbered 9, after V lost 4 bases and J lost 6 bases. There are 15 residues in the CDR3. Germline assignment: CDR1 LGHNA and CDR2 YNFKEQ. The CDR3 loop is CASSPIGQVSNIQYF. The CDR3 nucleotides are TGTGCCAGCAGCCCCATAGGACAGGTTTCAAACATTCAGTACTTC.

Written as DNA, the CDR3 is TGTGCCAGCTCACCAAAAATAACAGGGGGACCTATGAGCTACACCTTC. Residues: CASSPKITGGPMSYTF. The chain has TRBV18 and TRBJ1-2; 8 nucleotides match TRBD1. The germline gives CDR1 KGHSH, CDR2 LQKENI. The V segment lost 2 bases and the J segment 9 bases; nucleotides outside the gene matches: 14. The CDR3 length is 16 residues.

A single count supports this clone. The chain joins TRBV14 to TRBJ2-1; 8 nucleotides agree with TRBD1. With V trimmed by 0 bases and J by 1 base, 8 bases remained unmatched. The CDR3 covers 18 residues. Germline V gene lookup returns CDR1 SGHDN and CDR2 FVKESK. Here the CDR3 reads CASSQESGGDRSYNEQFF. CDR3 bases: TGTGCCAGCAGCCAAGAGTCAGGAGGGGACAGGTCCTACAATGAGCAGTTCTTC.

This chain connects TRBV25-1 to TRBJ2-1; 10 bases align to TRBD2. This CDR3 region has 15 residues. Trimming removed 6 bases from V and 6 bases from J; junction bases left unmatched: 8. CDR1 and CDR2 (germline): MGHDK, SYGVNS. CDR3 amino acids: CASSRLAGGPNEQFF. The DNA for the CDR3 is TGTGCCAGCAGCCGCTTAGCGGGAGGACCCAATGAGCAGTTCTTC.

As for this clone: The junction shows a germline mismatch at one end, possibly a read error. The chain carries TRBV30 and TRBJ1-2; D possibly corresponds to TRBD1 (6 bases). CDR3 length: 10 residues. Per the germline V gene, CDR1 is GTSNPN and CDR2 is SVGIG (reference sequence). The CDR3 here is CASRTVGAIF. Written as DNA, the CDR3 is TGTGCCTCCCGGACAGTGGGGGCGATTTTT.

V is TRBV28 and J is TRBJ2-5, with 7 bases aligning to TRBD1. Germline lookup yields CDR1 MDHEN and CDR2 SYDVKM. There are 18 residues in the CDR3. V shed 4 bases and J 0 bases; nucleotides not matched to a gene: 14. The CDR3 region is CASSYAFQTGINQETQYF. CDR3 coding DNA: TGTGCCAGCAGTTACGCCTTCCAGACAGGGATTAACCAAGAGACCCAGTACTTC.